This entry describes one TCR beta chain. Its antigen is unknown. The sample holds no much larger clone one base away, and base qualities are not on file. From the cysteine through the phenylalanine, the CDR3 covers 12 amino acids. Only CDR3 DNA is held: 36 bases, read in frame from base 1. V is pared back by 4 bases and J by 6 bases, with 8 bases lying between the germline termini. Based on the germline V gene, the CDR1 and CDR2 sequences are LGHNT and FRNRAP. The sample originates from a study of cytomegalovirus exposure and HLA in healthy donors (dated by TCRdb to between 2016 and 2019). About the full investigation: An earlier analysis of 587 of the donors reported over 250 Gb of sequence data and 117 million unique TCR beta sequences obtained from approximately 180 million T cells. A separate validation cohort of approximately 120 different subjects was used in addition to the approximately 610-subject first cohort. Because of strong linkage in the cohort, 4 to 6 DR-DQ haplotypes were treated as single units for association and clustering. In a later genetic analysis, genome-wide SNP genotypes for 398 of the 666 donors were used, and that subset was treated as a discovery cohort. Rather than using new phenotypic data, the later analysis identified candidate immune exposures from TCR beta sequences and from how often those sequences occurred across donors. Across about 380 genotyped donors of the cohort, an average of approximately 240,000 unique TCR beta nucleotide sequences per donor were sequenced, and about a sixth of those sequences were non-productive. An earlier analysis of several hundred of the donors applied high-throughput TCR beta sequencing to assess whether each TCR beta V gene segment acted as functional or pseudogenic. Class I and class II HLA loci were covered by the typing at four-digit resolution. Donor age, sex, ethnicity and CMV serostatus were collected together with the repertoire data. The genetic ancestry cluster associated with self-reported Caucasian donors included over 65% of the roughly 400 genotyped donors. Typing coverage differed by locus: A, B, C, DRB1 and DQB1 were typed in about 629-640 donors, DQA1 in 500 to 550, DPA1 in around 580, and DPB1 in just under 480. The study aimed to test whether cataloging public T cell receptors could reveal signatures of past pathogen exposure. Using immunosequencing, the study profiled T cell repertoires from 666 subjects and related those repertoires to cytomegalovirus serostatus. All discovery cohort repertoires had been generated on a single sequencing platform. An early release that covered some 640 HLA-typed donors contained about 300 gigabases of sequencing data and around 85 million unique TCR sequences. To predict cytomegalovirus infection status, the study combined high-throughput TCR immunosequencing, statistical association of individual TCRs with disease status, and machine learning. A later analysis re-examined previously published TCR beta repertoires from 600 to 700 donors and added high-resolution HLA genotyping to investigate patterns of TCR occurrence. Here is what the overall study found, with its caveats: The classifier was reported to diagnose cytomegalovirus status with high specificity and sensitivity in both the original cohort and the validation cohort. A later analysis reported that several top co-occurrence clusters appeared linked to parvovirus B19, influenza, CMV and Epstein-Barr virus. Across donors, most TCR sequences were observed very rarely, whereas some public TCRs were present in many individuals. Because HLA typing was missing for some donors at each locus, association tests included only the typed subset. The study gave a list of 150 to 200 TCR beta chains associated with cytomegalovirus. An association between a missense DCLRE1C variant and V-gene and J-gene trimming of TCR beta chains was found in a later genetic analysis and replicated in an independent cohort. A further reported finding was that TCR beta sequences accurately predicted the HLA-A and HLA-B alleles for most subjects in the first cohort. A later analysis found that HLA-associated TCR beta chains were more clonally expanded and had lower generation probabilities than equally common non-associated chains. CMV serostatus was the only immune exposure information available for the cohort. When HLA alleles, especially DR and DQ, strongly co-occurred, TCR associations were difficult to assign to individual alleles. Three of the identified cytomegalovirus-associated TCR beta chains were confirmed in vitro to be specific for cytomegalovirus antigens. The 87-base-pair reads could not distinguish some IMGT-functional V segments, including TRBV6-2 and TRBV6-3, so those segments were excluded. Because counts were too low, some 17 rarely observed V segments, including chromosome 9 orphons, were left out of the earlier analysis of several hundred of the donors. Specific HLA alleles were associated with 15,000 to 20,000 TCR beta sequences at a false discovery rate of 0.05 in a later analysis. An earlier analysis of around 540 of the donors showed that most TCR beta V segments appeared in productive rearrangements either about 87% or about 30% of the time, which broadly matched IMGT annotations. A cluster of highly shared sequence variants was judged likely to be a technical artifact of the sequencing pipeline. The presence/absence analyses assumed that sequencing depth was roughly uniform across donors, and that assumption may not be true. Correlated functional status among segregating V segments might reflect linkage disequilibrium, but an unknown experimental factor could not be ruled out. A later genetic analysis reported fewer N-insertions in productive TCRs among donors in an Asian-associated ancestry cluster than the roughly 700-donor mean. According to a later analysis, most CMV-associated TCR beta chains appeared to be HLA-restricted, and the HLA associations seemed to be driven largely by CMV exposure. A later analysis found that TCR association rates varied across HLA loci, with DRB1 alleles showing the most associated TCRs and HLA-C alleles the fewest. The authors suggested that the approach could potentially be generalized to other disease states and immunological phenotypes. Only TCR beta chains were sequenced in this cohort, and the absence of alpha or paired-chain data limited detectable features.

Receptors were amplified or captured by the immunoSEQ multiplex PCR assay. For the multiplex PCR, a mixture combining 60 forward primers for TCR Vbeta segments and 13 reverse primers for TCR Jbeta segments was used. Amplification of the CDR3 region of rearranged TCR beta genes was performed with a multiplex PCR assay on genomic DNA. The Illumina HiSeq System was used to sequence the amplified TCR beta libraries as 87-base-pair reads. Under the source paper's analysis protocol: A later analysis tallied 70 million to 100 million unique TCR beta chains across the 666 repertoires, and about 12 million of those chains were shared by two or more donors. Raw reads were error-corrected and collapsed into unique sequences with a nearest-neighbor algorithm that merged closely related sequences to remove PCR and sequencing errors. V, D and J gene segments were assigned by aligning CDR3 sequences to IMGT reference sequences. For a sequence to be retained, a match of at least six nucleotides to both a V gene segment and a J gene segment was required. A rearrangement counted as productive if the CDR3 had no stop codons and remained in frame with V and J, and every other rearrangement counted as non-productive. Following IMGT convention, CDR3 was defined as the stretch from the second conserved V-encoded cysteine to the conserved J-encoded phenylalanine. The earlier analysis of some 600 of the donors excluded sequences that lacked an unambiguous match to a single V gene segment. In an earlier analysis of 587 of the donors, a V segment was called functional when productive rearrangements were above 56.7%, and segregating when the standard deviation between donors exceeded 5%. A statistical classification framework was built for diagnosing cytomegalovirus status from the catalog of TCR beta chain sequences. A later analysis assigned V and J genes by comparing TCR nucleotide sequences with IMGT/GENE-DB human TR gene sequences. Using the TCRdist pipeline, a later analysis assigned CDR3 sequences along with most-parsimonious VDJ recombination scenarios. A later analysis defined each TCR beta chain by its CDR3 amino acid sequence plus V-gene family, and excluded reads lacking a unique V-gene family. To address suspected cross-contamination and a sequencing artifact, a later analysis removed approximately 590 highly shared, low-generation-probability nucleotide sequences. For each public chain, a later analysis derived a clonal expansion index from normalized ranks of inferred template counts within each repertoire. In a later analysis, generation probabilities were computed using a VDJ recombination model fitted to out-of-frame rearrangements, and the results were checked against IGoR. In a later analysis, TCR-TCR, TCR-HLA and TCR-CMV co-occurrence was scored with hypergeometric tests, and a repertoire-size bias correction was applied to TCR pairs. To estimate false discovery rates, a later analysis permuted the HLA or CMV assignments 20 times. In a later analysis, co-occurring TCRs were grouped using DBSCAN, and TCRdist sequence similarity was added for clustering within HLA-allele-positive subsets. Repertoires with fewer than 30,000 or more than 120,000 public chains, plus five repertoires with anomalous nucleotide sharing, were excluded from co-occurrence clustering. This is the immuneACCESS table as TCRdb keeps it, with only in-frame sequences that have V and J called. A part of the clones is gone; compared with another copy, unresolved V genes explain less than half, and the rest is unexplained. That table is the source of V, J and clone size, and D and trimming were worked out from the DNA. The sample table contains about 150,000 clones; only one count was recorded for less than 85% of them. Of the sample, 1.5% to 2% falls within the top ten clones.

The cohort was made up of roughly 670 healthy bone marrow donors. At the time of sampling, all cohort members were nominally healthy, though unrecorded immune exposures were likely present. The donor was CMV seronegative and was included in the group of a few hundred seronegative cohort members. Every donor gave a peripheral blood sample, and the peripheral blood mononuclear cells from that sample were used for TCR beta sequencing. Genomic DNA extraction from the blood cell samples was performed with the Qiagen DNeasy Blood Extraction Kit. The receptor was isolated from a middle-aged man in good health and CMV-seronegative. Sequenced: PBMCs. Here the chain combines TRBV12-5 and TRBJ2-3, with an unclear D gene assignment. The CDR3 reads CASGSLSDTQYF. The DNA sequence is TGTGCTAGTGGTTCCCTTTCCGATACGCAGTATTTT.